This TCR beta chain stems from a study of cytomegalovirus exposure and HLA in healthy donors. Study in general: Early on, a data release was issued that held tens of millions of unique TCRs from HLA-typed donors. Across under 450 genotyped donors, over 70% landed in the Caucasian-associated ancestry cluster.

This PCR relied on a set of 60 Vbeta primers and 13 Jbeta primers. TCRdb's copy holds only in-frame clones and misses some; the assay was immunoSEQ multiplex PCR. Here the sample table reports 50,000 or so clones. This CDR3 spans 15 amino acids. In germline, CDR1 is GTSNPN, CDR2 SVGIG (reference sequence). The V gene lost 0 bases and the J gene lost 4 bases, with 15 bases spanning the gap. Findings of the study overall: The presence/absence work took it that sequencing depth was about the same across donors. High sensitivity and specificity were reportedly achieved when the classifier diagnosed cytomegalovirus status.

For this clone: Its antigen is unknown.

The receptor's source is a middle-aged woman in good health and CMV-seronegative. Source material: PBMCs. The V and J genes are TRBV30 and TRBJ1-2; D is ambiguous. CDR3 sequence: CAWSVRPTRSYGYTF. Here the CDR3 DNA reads TGTGCCTGGAGTGTACGGCCCACCCGGAGCTATGGCTACACCTTC.